The clone carrying this T cell receptor beta chain was seen many times. This record belongs to a study of technical replicates of blood from a few donors. The germline V and J ends were trimmed by 4 bases and 6 bases, with 9 bases remaining between them. The CDR3 sequence is 13 residues long. The V gene's germline CDR1 is WSHSY and CDR2 SAAADI. Profiling relied on immunoSEQ multiplex PCR, and the TCRdb table lists in-frame clones only, not all of them. The sample holds more than 50,000 clones, about 83% seen once. This clonotype originated in a human donor in good health. Some clones in this sample may be carry-over from other donors' samples. V usage is TRBV10-2 and J usage is TRBJ1-4, with a possible D match to TRBD1 (5 bases). Sequencing used PBMCs. CDR3 sequence (DNA): TGCGCCAGCAGTGGGGGCATGGATGAAAAACTGTTTTTT. This encodes CASSGGMDEKLFF.